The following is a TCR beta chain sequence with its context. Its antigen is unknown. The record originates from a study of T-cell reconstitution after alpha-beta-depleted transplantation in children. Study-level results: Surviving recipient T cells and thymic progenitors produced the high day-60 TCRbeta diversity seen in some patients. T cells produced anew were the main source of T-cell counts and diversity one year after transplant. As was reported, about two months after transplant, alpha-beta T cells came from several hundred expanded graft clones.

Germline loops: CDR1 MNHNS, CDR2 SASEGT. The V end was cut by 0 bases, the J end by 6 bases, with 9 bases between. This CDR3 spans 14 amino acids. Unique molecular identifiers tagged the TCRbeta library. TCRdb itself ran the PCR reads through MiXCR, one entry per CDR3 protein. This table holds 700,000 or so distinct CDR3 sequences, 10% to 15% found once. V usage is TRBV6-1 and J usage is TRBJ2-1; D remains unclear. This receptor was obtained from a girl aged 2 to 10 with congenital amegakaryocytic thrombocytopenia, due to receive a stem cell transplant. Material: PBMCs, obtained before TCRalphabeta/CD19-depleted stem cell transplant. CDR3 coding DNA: TGTGCCAGCAGTGAAGCGCTCAGACCCAATGAGCAGTTCTTC. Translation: CASSEALRPNEQFF.